These 21 T cell receptor beta chains were sequenced from one sample in a study of CD8+ T cells in alopecia areata. Noted treatment: oral pan-JAK inhibitor, 5-10 mg twice daily. The sequencing template was cDNA reverse transcribed from extracted RNA. TCRdb's table, derived via immunoSEQ multiplex PCR, lists solely in-frame clones and lacks some. The data show over 80,000 clones, with 44% seen just once and around 19% held by the top ten. This sample comprised CD8+ T cells sorted from blood, obtained at week 24, from a patient treated with tofacitinib. All receptors come from a human donor with alopecia areata.

The gene calls are TRBV18 and TRBJ2-7, with TRBD2 matching 10 bases. Germline CDR1 and CDR2: KGHSH and LQKENI. The CDR3 consists of 16 residues. V dropped 0 bases and J dropped 5; count of bases not matched to a gene: 7. The CDR3 sequence: CASSPPSTSGPNEQYF. In DNA form, the CDR3 reads TGTGCCAGCTCACCACCTTCGACTAGCGGGCCAAACGAGCAGTACTTC.

Many counts were recorded for this clone. This rearrangement joins TRBV14 to TRBJ2-1; D uncertain. The V and J ends lost 1 base and 7 bases respectively, with 5 bases between them. Germline values: CDR1 SGHDN, CDR2 FVKESK. The CDR3 extends over 12 amino acids. CDR3 sequence (DNA): TGTGCCAGCAGCCAAGCTTGGAATGAGCAGTTCTTC. It encodes CASSQAWNEQFF.

This clone was seen a few times. The chain uses TRBV30 and TRBJ1-1; TRBD1 matches 11 bases. The CDR3 totals 14 residues. V shed 3 bases and J 1 base; nucleotides not matched to a gene: 1. Germline-derived CDR1 and CDR2 are GTSNPN and SVGIG (reference sequence). The CDR3 reads CAWRGQGENTEAFF. CDR3 nucleotide sequence: TGTGCCTGGAGGGGACAGGGGGAGAACACTGAAGCTTTCTTT.

This clone appeared a few times. The chain uses TRBV7-2 and TRBJ2-5, with unresolved D. This CDR3 spans 15 amino acids. Germline V gene data show CDR1 as SGHTA and CDR2 as FQGNSA. V was shortened by 1 base and J by 3 bases, with 12 bases between the two germline ends. CDR3 sequence (DNA): TGTGCCAGCAGCTTAGGGTCGGCCTTGGAAGAGACCCAGTACTTC. It is translated as CASSLGSALEETQYF.

The gene calls are TRBV2 and TRBJ1-2; 8 bases are shared with TRBD1. Germline CDR1 is SNHLY and CDR2 is FYNNEI. The CDR3 has 12 amino acids. J lost 3 bases, V lost 9 bases, and 3 bases had no gene match. The CDR3 protein is CARQGEDYGYTF. In nucleotides, the CDR3 is TGTGCCAGACAGGGGGAGGACTATGGCTACACCTTC.

V is TRBV5-6 and J is TRBJ1-1; 7 bases agree with TRBD1. Germline lookup yields CDR1 SGHDT and CDR2 YYEEEE. Trimming cost V 4 bases and J 7 bases; bases outside gene matches: 4. The CDR3 has 12 amino acids. The CDR3 sequence: CASSMNRGEAFF. The CDR3 region has the DNA TGTGCCAGCAGCATGAACAGGGGTGAAGCTTTCTTT.

The CDR3 DNA follows: TGCAGCGCGGGTGGGACAGACAGAAACACCGGGGAGCTGTTTTTT. This encodes CSAGGTDRNTGELFF. J is TRBJ2-2 and V is TRBV29-1; 7 nucleotides line up with TRBD1. The ends lost 7 bases at V and 2 bases at J; junction bases unmatched: 10. Germline lookup yields CDR1 SQVTM and CDR2 ANQGSEA. This CDR3 contains 15 residues.

This clone was seen at least ten times. J is TRBJ2-2 and V is TRBV7-9; D remains unclear. This CDR3 comprises 12 residues. V lost 7 bases, J lost 1 base, and 4 bases lay in between. CDR1 SEHNR and CDR2 FQNEAQ come from the germline V gene (reference sequence). CDR3 in DNA: TGTGCCAGCATGGGGAACACCGGGGAGCTGTTTTTT. It yields the protein CASMGNTGELFF.

The chain couples TRBV19 to TRBJ2-1; 13 nucleotides align to TRBD2. CDR3 size: 15 residues. The J segment lost 0 bases and the V segment lost 11 bases, leaving 4 bases of the junction unmatched. From germline, CDR1 is LNHDA and CDR2 SQIVND (reference sequence). The CDR3 coding sequence is TGTGCCTCACGGACTAGCGGGAGCTCCTACAATGAGCAGTTCTTC. It specifies CASRTSGSSYNEQFF.

The chain uses TRBV7-9 and TRBJ2-3; D is perhaps TRBD2 (6 bases). V lost 7 bases and J lost 5, with 13 bases in between. The CDR3 runs 13 residues. Germline-derived CDR1 and CDR2 are SEHNR and FQNEAQ (reference sequence). The DNA for the CDR3 is TGTGCCAGCATCCCCCGCGGGAAAGATACGCAGTATTTT. It is translated as CASIPRGKDTQYF.

This rearrangement joins TRBV9 to TRBJ2-7, with 14 bases identical to TRBD2. Trimming cost V 4 bases and J 4 bases; bases outside gene matches: 4. Looked up from germline, CDR1 is SGDLS and CDR2 is YYNGEE. The CDR3 contains 15 residues. The CDR3 spells CASSFGTSGSYEQYF. The CDR3 DNA is TGTGCCAGCAGCTTCGGGACTAGCGGGAGTTACGAGCAGTACTTC.

This clone appeared many times. The rearrangement uses TRBV7-9 and TRBJ1-2; D uncertain. V gave up 5 bases and J gave up 0 bases, with 16 bases separating them. The CDR3 is 16 amino acids. Germline V gene sequence: CDR1 SEHNR, CDR2 FQNEAQ (reference sequence). This CDR3 reads CASSPSAGGSNYGYTF. In DNA, the CDR3 is TGTGCCAGCAGCCCATCGGCTGGAGGGTCTAACTATGGCTACACCTTC.

This chain uses TRBV9 with TRBJ2-5; D is unclear. Trimming left V 1 base short and J 1 base short, with 5 bases between. Germline V lookup: CDR1 SGDLS, CDR2 YYNGEE. The CDR3 covers 13 residues. The CDR3 region is CASSVYGQETQYF. The DNA of the CDR3 is TGTGCCAGCAGCGTATACGGCCAAGAGACCCAGTACTTC.

The chain has TRBV27 and TRBJ1-5, with 9 bases aligning to TRBD1. Germline V gene sequence: CDR1 MNHEY, CDR2 SMNVEV (reference sequence). This CDR3 is 15 amino acids long. The ends lost 3 bases at V and 5 bases at J; junction bases unmatched: 5. CDR3 nucleotides: TGTGCCAGCAGTTTGACAGGGGGACCGTATCAGCCCCAGCATTTT. Encoded protein: CASSLTGGPYQPQHF.

The chain is built from TRBV15 and TRBJ2-1, with TRBD1 matching 7 bases. The CDR3 totals 16 residues. After removal of 1 base from V and 2 bases from J, the junction contained 5 bases not matched to a gene. CDR1 is LNHNV, CDR2 YYDKDF, per germline (reference sequence). The CDR3 loop reads CATSRARQGAYNEQFF. CDR3 DNA sequence: TGTGCCACCAGCAGAGCCCGGCAGGGGGCCTACAATGAGCAGTTCTTC.

This clone occurred a few times. This chain links TRBV23-1 with TRBJ1-3, with 7 bases aligning to TRBD1. TRBV23-1 carries the ORF label, with uncertain function. The CDR3 contains 16 residues. V lost 6 bases to trimming and J lost 3 bases; unmatched junction nucleotides: 11. CDR3 nucleotide sequence: TGCGCCAGCAGCCCACGTGGACAGGACTATGGAAACACCATATATTTT. Translating gives CASSPRGQDYGNTIYF.

The rearrangement uses TRBV11-2 and TRBJ2-3; D remains ambiguous. Germline-derived CDR1 and CDR2 are SGHAT and FQNNGV. The CDR3 has 13 residues. V was clipped by 2 bases and J by 0 bases, with 3 bases between them. CDR3 protein: CASSLTSTDTQYF. CDR3 nucleotide sequence: TGTGCCAGCAGCTTAACTAGCACAGATACGCAGTATTTT.

The chain joins TRBV10-3 to TRBJ2-7, with 7 bases fitting TRBD1. The germline gives CDR1 ENHRY, CDR2 SYGVKD. Germline trimming cut 0 bases from V and 2 bases from J; bases unmatched to any gene: 4. CDR3 length: 15 amino acids. The DNA of the CDR3 is TGTGCCATCAGTGAGTCGGGGGACAGTACCTACGAGCAGTACTTC. Its protein product is CAISESGDSTYEQYF.

The rearrangement links TRBV4-1 to TRBJ2-2; tentative D call: TRBD2 (5 bases). V was clipped by 7 bases and J by 5 bases, with 14 bases between them. There are 14 residues in the CDR3. CDR1 is MGHRA and CDR2 is YSYEKL in the germline V gene. The CDR3 region has the DNA TGCGCCAGCATAGGTCCGGAGGCTACCGGGGAGCTGTTTTTT. This sequence encodes CASIGPEATGELFF.

The chain uses TRBV7-9 and TRBJ2-7; TRBD1 might be the D (6 bases). CDR3 length: 14 residues. Trimming removed 5 bases at V and 4 bases at J, with 15 bases between. Looked up from germline, CDR1 is SEHNR and CDR2 is FQNEAQ (reference sequence). CDR3 residues: CASSAGTPSYEQYF. Written as DNA, the CDR3 is TGTGCCAGCAGCGCCGGGACACCAAGTTACGAGCAGTACTTC.

The genes are TRBV4-3 and TRBJ2-6; the D gene is possibly TRBD2 (6 bases). The CDR3 runs 17 residues. V lost 0 bases and J 3 bases, leaving 12 bases between the germline ends. Germline-derived CDR1 and CDR2 are LGHNA and YSLEER. CDR3 region: CASSQDRRAGGANVLTF. The CDR3, as DNA: TGCGCCAGCAGCCAAGATCGGAGGGCTGGTGGGGCCAACGTCCTGACTTTC.